Sequencing of this T cell receptor beta chain was carried out in a study of blood T cell repertoires in COVID-19 (dated by TCRdb to about 2020). About the study as a whole: Collaborator samples came from the United States, Italy and Spain and covered acute and convalescent phases of COVID-19. Sample metadata almost always included a de-identified subject ID, COVID-19 status, age in years and sex. Where HLA class I and class II types were available, the types were taken from metadata supplied by the sample provider, not from assay-based typing. Subjects who had been exposed to COVID-19, were actively infected with it, or had recovered from it provided the deeply sampled blood TCRbeta repertoires that made up the dataset. Samples were obtained from the ongoing ImmuneRACE study (first 160 participants) and from some 1,200 subjects provided by 6 global collaborators. The repertoires were made available in a free public database intended to serve as a resource for research on the immune response to SARS-CoV-2. The material from the prospective study consisted of cDNA or gDNA derived from T cells, B-cell-depleted T cells, or PBMCs. What the authors observed across the whole study: The amount of clinical and demographic metadata varied by source and participant and was provided uncurated.

Samples from volunteer blood donors who had recovered from COVID-19 were contributed by a second Seattle source. Each collaborating institution followed its own protocols to collect whole blood in K2EDTA tubes. For TCRbeta analysis, collaborator samples were shipped as frozen whole blood, as isolated PBMCs, or as DNA extracted from either sample type. Concerning this clone: It lacks a known antigen. The record has no base qualities; no much larger clone is one base away.

TCRbeta CDR3 regions were amplified from genomic DNA using the immunoSEQ Assay, a bias-controlled multiplex PCR. On the study's bioinformatics: Nucleated cell counts per sample were estimated from amplification of reference gene primers within the assay. Sequence reads were collapsed and filtered to measure the absolute abundance of every unique TCRbeta CDR3 rearrangement. For each sample, productive Simpson clonality was calculated as the square root of Simpson's diversity index across productive rearrangements. The source is immuneACCESS, and TCRdb retained only in-frame sequences with V and J called. Part of the clones is not carried over; for the studies checked, unresolved V genes explain less than half of this, and the remainder is unexplained. D and trimming were read from the DNA, whereas the V and J calls and clone size are those reported in that table. For this sample there are approximately 260,000 clones; 70% to 90% appear just once. 2% to 2.5% of the sample is in the top ten clones.

This sequence was found in a woman aged 40 to 50 who had recovered from COVID-19. Sequences were obtained from peripheral blood.

CDR3 region: CASSYGTSDQPQHF. The DNA sequence is as follows: TGTGCCAGCAGTTACGGGACAAGCGATCAGCCCCAGCATTTT. Here the chain combines TRBV6-5 and TRBJ1-5; the D region possibly corresponds to TRBD1 (6 bases align). Reading the germline V gene gives CDR1 MNHEY and CDR2 SVGAGI. The junction shows trimming of 2 bases on V and 5 bases on J, plus 10 bases between the germline ends. Spanning cysteine to phenylalanine, the CDR3 consists of 14 amino acids. This entry keeps only the CDR3 DNA: 42 bases, framed from base 1.